The 27 T cell receptor beta chains below all came from one sample that was sequenced in a study of blood T cell repertoires in COVID-19. The table came from immunoSEQ multiplex PCR; TCRdb's copy has only in-frame clones and leaves some out. The repertoire holds fewer than 300,000 clones, with about 83% as singletons. Specimen: peripheral blood. The receptors stem from a woman aged 45-60 years who had recovered from COVID-19.

The rearrangement links TRBV27 to TRBJ1-1; possible D gene TRBD1, 5 bases. Trimming took off 5 bases at V and 4 bases at J, with 11 bases between the two ends. Germline values: CDR1 MNHEY, CDR2 SMNVEV (reference sequence). This CDR3 contains 13 residues. The CDR3 nucleotides read TGTGCCAGCAGTCGTCGACAGAGCACTGAAGCTTTCTTT. The encoded protein is CASSRRQSTEAFF.

This clone was detected ten times or more. The gene calls are TRBV19 and TRBJ2-7, with 10 bases aligning to TRBD2. CDR3 length: 15 amino acids. J gave up 6 bases and V 3 bases, and 8 bases lay outside the gene matches. The germline V gene has CDR1 LNHDA and CDR2 SQIVND (reference sequence). In DNA, the CDR3 is TGTGCCAGTAGTATCACTAGCGGGGACTCGTCCGAGCAGTACTTC. Its protein is CASSITSGDSSEQYF.

The chain uses TRBV27 and TRBJ2-1; possibly TRBD2 for D (5 bases). Trimming removed 2 bases at V and 6 bases at J, with 20 bases between. This CDR3 region has 17 residues. Germline V gene data show CDR1 as MNHEY and CDR2 as SMNVEV (reference sequence). The CDR3 protein is CASSLELLVQAGNEQFF. The CDR3 region has the DNA TGTGCCAGCAGTTTAGAACTACTAGTACAAGCTGGCAATGAGCAGTTCTTC.

This chain's CDR3 is CAGRGGNYGYTF. CDR3 DNA sequence: TGTGCCGGGAGAGGCGGGAACTATGGCTACACCTTC. The chain has TRBV19 and TRBJ1-2, with D uncertain. In germline, CDR1 is LNHDA, CDR2 SQIVND (reference sequence). There are 12 residues in the CDR3. V lost 11 bases and J lost 2, with 12 bases in between.

The chain carries TRBV6-5 and TRBJ2-7, with TRBD2 matching 7 bases. Germline lookup yields CDR1 MNHEY and CDR2 SVGAGI. The CDR3 sequence is 15 residues long. V shed 2 bases and J 2 bases; nucleotides not matched to a gene: 6. CDR3 DNA: TGTGCCAGCAGTTACCGTCTGGGGGGGACCTACGAGCAGTACTTC. Residues: CASSYRLGGTYEQYF.

This chain links TRBV5-4 with TRBJ2-7; the match to TRBD2 covers 9 bases. V shed 4 bases, J shed 5 bases, and the junction held 7 bases outside the gene matches. This CDR3 has 14 residues. Germline CDR1 SGHNT, CDR2 YYREEE (reference sequence). CDR3 in DNA: TGTGCCAGCAGCCCGGGACTAGCTTACCACGAGCAGTACTTC. Translated, it gives CASSPGLAYHEQYF.

This chain connects TRBV28 to TRBJ2-7; 8 bases are a match to TRBD2. CDR3 length: 15 residues. Germline V gene lookup returns CDR1 MDHEN and CDR2 SYDVKM. J gave up 2 bases and V 8 bases, and 11 bases lay outside the gene matches. This chain's CDR3 is CASAPGGAGAYEQYF. The CDR3 nucleotides are TGTGCCAGCGCCCCCGGGGGGGCGGGGGCCTACGAGCAGTACTTC.

The chain employs TRBV10-1 and TRBJ1-4; perhaps TRBD1 as D (6 bases). Per germline, CDR1 WNHNN and CDR2 SYGVQD (reference sequence). V was cut by 4 bases and J by 7 bases, with 10 bases left in between. The CDR3 sequence is 13 residues long. CDR3 bases: TGCGCCAGCAGTGGGACAGCCGGTGAAAAACTGTTTTTT. Amino acids: CASSGTAGEKLFF.

The genes are TRBV10-3 and TRBJ1-1, with D hard to call. Trimming stripped 0 bases from V and 3 bases from J, with 5 bases between. From germline, CDR1 is ENHRY and CDR2 SYGVKD. The CDR3 runs to 13 residues. The CDR3 DNA reads as TGTGCCATCAGTGAGTCCGTTGACACTGAAGCTTTCTTT. This sequence encodes CAISESVDTEAFF.

The V call is TRBV5-8, the J call TRBJ2-5, with TRBD1 as a possible D gene (6 bases). Germline CDR1 SGHTS, CDR2 YDEGEE. V was cut by 2 bases and J by 5 bases, with 13 bases left in between. This CDR3 has 14 residues. The CDR3 region has the DNA TGTGCCAGCAGCTTTATGGGGGCTACGGAGACCCAGTACTTC. Protein product: CASSFMGATETQYF. Looking up the rest from reference TRBV5-8 and TRBJ2-5 gives the full variable domain: EAGVTQSPTHLIKTRGQQATLRCSPISGHTSVYWYQQALGLGLQFLLWYDEGEERNRGNFPPRFSGRQFPNYSSELNVNALELEDSALYLCASSFMGATETQYFGPGTRLLVL.

V and J are TRBV19 and TRBJ2-7; 9 positions agree with TRBD1. The germline V gene has CDR1 LNHDA and CDR2 SQIVND (reference sequence). This CDR3 region has 14 residues. V lost 5 bases and J lost 5; bases outside the gene matches: 7. The CDR3 loop reads CASSPGQGRHEQYF. CDR3 bases: TGTGCCAGTAGTCCGGGACAGGGTCGCCACGAGCAGTACTTC.

This chain links TRBV10-3 with TRBJ1-1, with a weak D call TRBD1 (5 bases). Germline loops: CDR1 ENHRY, CDR2 SYGVKD. V shed 2 bases and J shed 0 bases, with 13 bases lying between them. The CDR3 has 16 residues. The CDR3 bases are TGTGCCATCAGTGAGAATAACCAGGGATTGAACACTGAAGCTTTCTTT. Amino acid sequence: CAISENNQGLNTEAFF.

This chain links TRBV6-5 with TRBJ1-2; maybe TRBD1 (6 bases). Germline V gives CDR1 MNHEY, CDR2 SVGAGI. The CDR3 has 12 amino acids. The V end lost 7 bases, the J end lost 6 bases, and 12 bases lay between the germline ends. The CDR3 loop is CASTSGVDGYTF. The CDR3 nucleotides are TGTGCCAGCACTTCAGGGGTAGATGGCTACACCTTC.

This clone showed up just once. V and J are TRBV6-1 and TRBJ1-5; the match to TRBD1 covers 7 bases. With 3 bases clipped from V and 4 bases from J, the junction kept 3 bases outside the gene matches. The CDR3 runs to 14 residues. CDR1 MNHNS and CDR2 SASEGT come from the germline V gene. The CDR3 reads CASSDGQENQPQHF. The CDR3 DNA is TGTGCCAGCAGTGACGGACAGGAGAATCAGCCCCAGCATTTT.

The chain recombines TRBV12-1 with TRBJ2-5; no DNA check was done on the table's D call, TRBD2. TRBV12-1 counts as a pseudogene. The CDR3 runs 17 residues. For the CDR3, the DNA is TGTGCCAGCAGCTCGTGCGGGACTAGCGGGAGAGAGGAGACCCAGTACTTC. Protein product: CASSSCGTSGREETQYF.

This clone is a singleton in its sample. The V and J genes are TRBV2 and TRBJ2-3; D possibly corresponds to TRBD2 (6 bases). The CDR3 spans 15 residues. Germline V gene lookup returns CDR1 SNHLY and CDR2 FYNNEI. V lost 7 bases and J lost 4, with 18 bases in between. The CDR3 reads CASNVRGGSPDTQYF. In DNA, the CDR3 is TGTGCCAGCAACGTGCGAGGAGGGTCCCCAGATACGCAGTATTTT.

J is TRBJ2-7 and V is TRBV13; 7 bases map to TRBD2. Germline V lookup: CDR1 PRHDT, CDR2 FYEKMQ (reference sequence). The CDR3 has 16 amino acids. The ends lost 2 bases at V and 7 bases at J; junction bases unmatched: 14. The CDR3 loop reads CASSLPPVAGVSEQYF. In nucleotides, the CDR3 is TGTGCCAGCAGCTTACCTCCGGTGGCGGGAGTGAGTGAGCAGTACTTC.

This clone was detected a few times. The chain carries TRBV6-2 or TRBV6-3 and TRBJ1-6; D gene ambiguous. Germline values: CDR1 MNHEY, CDR2 SVGEGT. V gave up 0 bases and J gave up 7 bases, with 19 bases separating them. CDR3 length equals 18 residues. CDR3 bases: TGTGCCAGCAGTTACTCGTTCCTGGAACCAGGCCGAAATTCACCCCTCCACTTT. The encoded protein is CASSYSFLEPGRNSPLHF.

Remarks on this clone: The junction departs from germline at one end; a sequencing error may be responsible. The V and J genes are TRBV5-1 and TRBJ1-1; TRBD1 matches at 7 bases. Germline V CDR1 and CDR2: SGHRS, YFSETQ. The length of the CDR3 is 18 residues. In DNA, the CDR3 is TGCGCCAGCCGCTTGTACAACAGGGGATCTGCTATGAACACTGAAGCTTTCTTT. This codes for CASRLYNRGSAMNTEAFF.

For the CDR3, the DNA is TGTGCCAGCAGCCTCACTAGCGGGTCTACCGGGGAGCTGTTTTTT. It translates to CASSLTSGSTGELFF. The chain employs TRBV5-4 and TRBJ2-2; 9 bases map to TRBD2. The V gene's germline CDR1 is SGHNT and CDR2 YYREEE (reference sequence). CDR3 size: 15 residues. The trim removed 4 bases at V and 5 bases at J, leaving 6 bases unmatched.

This sequence joins TRBV18 and TRBJ1-2, with D uncertain. V lost 2 bases and J 0 bases, leaving 4 bases between the germline ends. This CDR3 spans 13 amino acids. The germline CDR1 and CDR2 sequences are KGHSH and LQKENI. CDR3: CASSPETNYGYTF. The DNA of the CDR3 is TGTGCCAGCTCACCAGAGACTAACTATGGCTACACCTTC. Drawing the rest from reference TRBV18 and TRBJ1-2, the complete variable domain is NAGVMQNPRHLVRRRGQEARLRCSPMKGHSHVYWYRQLPEEGLKFMVYLQKENIIDESGMPKERFSAEFPKEGPSILRIQQVVRGDSAAYFCASSPETNYGYTFGSGTRLTVV.

About this clone itself: The same CDR3 also results from other DNA sequences found in this sample. The gene calls are TRBV7-2 and TRBJ2-1; D gene ambiguous. V lost 5 bases and J lost 8, with 7 bases in between. This CDR3 spans 11 amino acids. The V gene's germline CDR1 is SGHTA and CDR2 FQGNSA. As DNA, the CDR3 is TGTGCCAGCAGCCCCTCTTATGAGCAGTTCTTC. Its translation is CASSPSYEQFF.

This clone has just one count. The J gene is TRBJ2-1, the V gene TRBV3-1 (or the pseudogene TRBV3-2); D unresolved. V was shortened by 4 bases and J by 8 bases, with 15 bases between the two germline ends. Per germline, CDR1 LGHDT and CDR2 YNNKEL (reference sequence). The length of the CDR3 is 14 residues. CDR3 nucleotide sequence: TGTGCCAGCAGCCCCCGAGGTTCGTCCCATGAGCAGTTCTTC. It encodes CASSPRGSSHEQFF.

The chain joins TRBV24-1 to TRBJ2-2, with D possibly TRBD1 on 6 matching bases. Per the germline V gene, CDR1 is KGHDR and CDR2 is SFDVKD. Trimming removed 4 bases from V and 2 bases from J, with 13 bases in between. This CDR3 is 16 amino acids long. DNA for the CDR3: TGTGCCACCAGTGACCAGGGGTATAAAAACACCGGGGAGCTGTTTTTT. It codes for CATSDQGYKNTGELFF.

The chain links TRBV6-5 to TRBJ2-3; a possible D gene is TRBD2 (5 bases). The germline V gene encodes CDR1 MNHEY and CDR2 SVGAGI. The CDR3 runs 15 residues. V was shortened by 6 bases and J by 6 bases, with 19 bases between the two germline ends. CDR3 sequence reads: CASSLQLGPLDTQYF. CDR3 DNA sequence: TGTGCCAGCAGCCTCCAACTAGGGCCCCTGGATACGCAGTATTTT.

The rearrangement links TRBV7-3 to TRBJ2-1, with TRBD1 matching 9 bases. The CDR3 runs to 15 residues. CDR1 is SGHTA, CDR2 FQGTGA, per germline. The ends lost 3 bases at V and 2 bases at J; junction bases unmatched: 2. CDR3 region: CASSLTGGTYNEQFF. The CDR3 DNA reads as TGTGCCAGCAGCTTGACAGGGGGAACCTACAATGAGCAGTTCTTC.

V is TRBV19 and J is TRBJ2-1, with 15 bases fitting TRBD2. The V gene end was trimmed by 8 bases and the J gene end by 1 base; junction bases not matched to a gene: 9. Germline V gives CDR1 LNHDA, CDR2 SQIVND (reference sequence). The CDR3 sequence is 18 residues long. CDR3 protein: CASCPGTSGGFSYNEQFF. CDR3 nucleotides: TGTGCCAGTTGTCCTGGGACTAGCGGGGGGTTTTCCTACAATGAGCAGTTCTTC.